One and the same sample provided the 31 T cell receptor beta chains below, sequenced in a study of memory B cells and T cells in multiple sclerosis. Stimulus-free culture yielded autoproliferating CFSE-dim and non-proliferating CFSE-high T cells, each sequenced separately. Pooled replicate wells came from about 50 million CFSE-labeled PBMCs cultured about seven days without stimulus. These TCRs' antigens remain unknown. Repertoires were generated with immunoSEQ multiplex PCR, while TCRdb's copy carries only in-frame clones and drops some. The profile shows some 48,000 clones, roughly 80% of them singletons. The material sequenced was PBMCs from blood kept in culture. The source of these receptors is a human donor with multiple sclerosis.

The rearrangement links TRBV9 to TRBJ2-1, with TRBD2 identical over 11 bases. The V gene end was trimmed by 2 bases and the J gene end by 0 bases; junction bases not matched to a gene: 7. The CDR3 contains 18 residues. CDR1 is SGDLS, CDR2 YYNGEE, per germline. The CDR3 loop reads CASSVLAGGGSSYNEQFF. The CDR3 DNA reads as TGTGCCAGCAGCGTGCTAGCGGGGGGTGGGAGCTCCTACAATGAGCAGTTCTTC.

The rearrangement joins TRBV4-1 to TRBJ1-2; maybe TRBD1 (5 bases). This CDR3 is 17 amino acids long. CDR1 is MGHRA and CDR2 is YSYEKL in the germline V gene. The V and J ends lost 4 bases and 8 bases respectively, with 26 bases between them. The CDR3 is CASSREPTGADYWGYTF. In DNA form, the CDR3 reads TGCGCCAGCAGCCGGGAGCCCACAGGTGCTGATTATTGGGGCTACACCTTC.

This chain connects TRBV30 to TRBJ1-1; perhaps TRBD1 as D (5 bases). Germline V gene data show CDR1 as GTSNPN and CDR2 as SVGIG (reference sequence). CDR3 length equals 11 residues. Trimming removed 2 bases at V and 8 bases at J, with 9 bases between. CDR3 sequence (DNA): TGTGCCTGGAGTAGGGGCGAAGAAGCTTTCTTT. Translating gives CAWSRGEEAFF. The variable domain in full, completed from reference TRBV30 and TRBJ1-1, reads SQTIHQWPATLVQPVGSPLSLECTVEGTSNPNLYWYRQAAGRGLQLLFYSVGIGQISSEVPQNLSASRPQDRQFILSSKKLLLSDSGFYLCAWSRGEEAFFGQGTRLTVV.

The gene calls are TRBV6-1 and TRBJ2-2; 9 nucleotides align to TRBD1. The CDR3 is 15 residues long. CDR1 and CDR2 (germline): MNHNS, SASEGT. After removal of 8 bases from V and 4 bases from J, the junction contained 8 bases not matched to a gene. The CDR3 nucleotides are TGTGCCAGCGGTCAGGGACAGGGAGGCACCGGGGAGCTGTTTTTT. It is translated as CASGQGQGGTGELFF.

This clone was picked up a small number of times. This chain joins TRBV7-7 and TRBJ1-3; D call uncertain. Trimming took off 5 bases at V and 1 base at J, with 9 bases between the two ends. Germline CDR1 and CDR2: SSHAT and FNYEAQ (reference sequence). CDR3 length equals 14 residues. CDR3 sequence (DNA): TGTGCCAGCAGCCCATTAAGGTCTGGAAACACCATATATTTT. Its translation: CASSPLRSGNTIYF. Drawing the rest from reference TRBV7-7 and TRBJ1-3, the complete variable domain is GAGVSQSPRYKVTKRGQDVTLRCDPISSHATLYWYQQALGQGPEFLTYFNYEAQPDKSGLPSDRFSAERPEGSISTLTIQRTEQRDSAMYRCASSPLRSGNTIYFGEGSWLTVV.

The chain combines TRBV6-1 with TRBJ1-3; TRBD1 is a possible D gene (5 bases). The germline gives CDR1 MNHNS, CDR2 SASEGT. This CDR3 region has 15 residues. Trimming shortened V by 1 base and J by 0 bases, and 7 bases separated the two germline ends. The CDR3 protein is CASSEVQGSGNTIYF. The CDR3 coding sequence is TGTGCCAGCAGTGAAGTCCAGGGCTCTGGAAACACCATATATTTT.

This chain joins TRBV15 and TRBJ2-7, with 8 bases matching TRBD1. CDR3 length: 16 amino acids. Germline-derived CDR1 and CDR2 are LNHNV and YYDKDF (reference sequence). Germline trimming cut 0 bases from V and 2 bases from J; bases unmatched to any gene: 6. Here the CDR3 reads CATSRDGQGNPYEQYF. Here the CDR3 DNA reads TGTGCCACCAGCAGAGATGGACAGGGCAACCCCTACGAGCAGTACTTC. Combining the CDR3 with reference TRBV15 and TRBJ2-7 gives the whole variable domain DAMVIQNPRYQVTQFGKPVTLSCSQTLNHNVMYWYQQKSSQAPKLLFHYYDKDFNNEADTPDNFQSRRPNTSFCFLDIRSPGLGDTAMYLCATSRDGQGNPYEQYFGPGTRLTVT.

The chain links TRBV30 to TRBJ1-4; D perhaps matches TRBD1 (5 bases). Germline assignment: CDR1 GTSNPN and CDR2 SVGIG (reference sequence). This CDR3 region has 15 residues. V lost 1 base, J lost 7 bases, and 16 bases lay in between. This CDR3 is CAWSALTGRGEKLFF. CDR3 DNA: TGTGCCTGGAGTGCCCTGACGGGGAGGGGTGAAAAACTGTTTTTT.

V and J are TRBV6-6 and TRBJ2-1; TRBD2 matches 10 bases. The trim removed 4 bases at V and 2 bases at J, leaving 2 bases unmatched. The germline CDR1 and CDR2 sequences are MNHNY and SVGAGI (reference sequence). This CDR3 is 15 amino acids long. The CDR3 nucleotides read TGTGCCAGCAGTTCTAGCGGGGGAGCCTACAATGAGCAGTTCTTC. Protein sequence: CASSSSGGAYNEQFF.

J is TRBJ2-1 and V is TRBV2; D uncertain. The CDR3 is 13 amino acids. In germline, CDR1 is SNHLY, CDR2 FYNNEI. Between the trimmed V and J ends, which lost 3 bases and 10 bases, there was a span of 13 bases. The CDR3 is CASSDATTGEQFF. CDR3 DNA: TGTGCCAGCAGTGACGCCACGACTGGGGAGCAGTTCTTC. Full variable domain (outside the CDR3, taken from reference TRBV2 and TRBJ2-1): EPEVTQTPSHQVTQMGQEVILRCVPISNHLYFYWYRQILGQKVEFLVSFYNNEISEKSEIFDDQFSVERPDGSNFTLKIRSTKLEDSAMYFCASSDATTGEQFFGPGTRLTVL.

V gene TRBV27 combines with J gene TRBJ2-7; D is perhaps TRBD1 (5 bases). CDR3 length: 15 residues. Trimming shortened V by 6 bases and J by 3 bases, and 18 bases separated the two germline ends. Germline V gives CDR1 MNHEY, CDR2 SMNVEV (reference sequence). The CDR3 DNA is TGTGCCAGCAGCCCAGGGTCCCCGGTTCTCTACGAGCAGTACTTC. This encodes CASSPGSPVLYEQYF.

The J gene is TRBJ1-2, the V gene TRBV5-4, with unresolved D. CDR1 is SGHNT and CDR2 is YYREEE in the germline V gene (reference sequence). Trimming removed 0 bases at V and 6 bases at J, with 12 bases between. The CDR3 loop spans 14 amino acids. The CDR3 region has the DNA TGTGCCAGCAGCTTGGGCTTTACGGAAGATGGCTACACCTTC. This sequence encodes CASSLGFTEDGYTF.

This clone turned up a few times. The J gene is TRBJ1-6, the V gene TRBV6-1; D gene unclear. CDR1 and CDR2 (germline): MNHNS, SASEGT. Trimming removed 0 bases from V and 4 bases from J, with 7 bases in between. CDR3 length: 15 residues. The DNA for the CDR3 is TGTGCCAGCAGTGAAGCTGTCCTTTATAATTCACCCCTCCACTTT. This codes for CASSEAVLYNSPLHF.

This clone was seen only a few times. This chain links TRBV5-4 with TRBJ2-3, with 7 positions matching TRBD2. The CDR3 covers 16 residues. The germline V gene has CDR1 SGHNT and CDR2 YYREEE (reference sequence). With V trimmed by 4 bases and J by 6 bases, 14 bases remained unmatched. CDR3 in DNA: TGTGCCAGCAGCACTTGGACTAGATCCGCCGAGGATACGCAGTATTTT. Its protein product is CASSTWTRSAEDTQYF.

This clone was seen only once. J is TRBJ2-3 and V is TRBV6-5, with 9 bases that match TRBD2. V shed 3 bases and J 6 bases; nucleotides not matched to a gene: 7. The CDR3 extends over 15 amino acids. The V gene's germline CDR1 is MNHEY and CDR2 SVGAGI. The CDR3 nucleotides are TGTGCCAGCAGTTATCAGCGGGGGGCGGGTGATACGCAGTATTTT. Protein sequence: CASSYQRGAGDTQYF.

V is TRBV30 and J is TRBJ1-4; D not resolved. In germline, CDR1 is GTSNPN, CDR2 SVGIG (reference sequence). Trimming took off 3 bases at V and 2 bases at J, with 13 bases between the two ends. The CDR3 is made up of 15 amino acids. The CDR3 loop is CAWREGDNTNEKLFF. The DNA of the CDR3 is TGTGCCTGGAGAGAGGGTGACAACACTAATGAAAAACTGTTTTTT.

The V and J genes are TRBV29-1 and TRBJ2-7; D may be TRBD1 or TRBD2 (5 bases each). The V end was cut by 3 bases, the J end by 2 bases, with 14 bases between. The CDR3 extends over 14 amino acids. Germline loops: CDR1 SQVTM, CDR2 ANQGSEA. CDR3 DNA sequence: TGCAGCGTTGATGGGCAGGGAGAAACCTACGAGCAGTACTTC. This encodes CSVDGQGETYEQYF.

This chain connects TRBV6-6 to TRBJ2-7, with D possibly matching TRBD2 (5 bases). In germline, CDR1 is MNHNY, CDR2 SVGAGI (reference sequence). This CDR3 region has 13 residues. The germline V and J ends were trimmed by 5 bases and 6 bases, with 14 bases remaining between them. In DNA, the CDR3 is TGTGCCAGCAGTCATGTCCGGGGTATCGAGCAGTACTTC. Translating it yields CASSHVRGIEQYF.

This clone was found once. The chain links TRBV27 to TRBJ1-1, with D perhaps TRBD1 (6 bases). Germline CDR1 MNHEY, CDR2 SMNVEV (reference sequence). The CDR3 sequence is 15 residues long. Between the trimmed V and J ends, which lost 5 bases and 4 bases, there was a span of 17 bases. CDR3 bases: TGTGCCAGCAGTCTCGGAGGGGGTAGGTTCACTGAAGCTTTCTTT. This codes for CASSLGGGRFTEAFF.

The rearrangement joins TRBV7-2 to TRBJ1-5; D is unclear. V shed 5 bases and J shed 6 bases, with 11 bases lying between them. CDR3 length: 13 residues. Germline V gene lookup returns CDR1 SGHTA and CDR2 FQGNSA. Here the CDR3 DNA reads TGTGCCAGCAGCATTCGGGCCCTTCAGCCCCAGCATTTT. Its translation is CASSIRALQPQHF.

J is TRBJ2-3 and V is TRBV4-3; 9 bases match TRBD2. Germline V gene lookup returns CDR1 LGHNA and CDR2 YSLEER. Unmatched junction bases numbered 7, after V lost 2 bases and J lost 1 base. The CDR3 totals 17 residues. The CDR3 region has the DNA TGCGCCAGCAGCCAAAACCTCCGGACTAGCGGCACAGATACGCAGTATTTT. Its protein is CASSQNLRTSGTDTQYF.

The rearrangement uses TRBV6-5 and TRBJ1-2, with D hard to call. Germline V gene sequence: CDR1 MNHEY, CDR2 SVGAGI. The CDR3 extends over 13 amino acids. The V and J ends lost 5 bases and 8 bases respectively, with 15 bases between them. In DNA, the CDR3 is TGTGCCAGCAGTGAAATCACGGTTGAAGGCTACACCTTC. It encodes CASSEITVEGYTF.

The V call is TRBV7-9, the J call TRBJ1-4; the match to TRBD1 covers 7 bases. Germline V gene data show CDR1 as SEHNR and CDR2 as FQNEAQ (reference sequence). The junction had 7 bases not matched to a gene; V was cut back by 5 bases and J by 7 bases. There are 14 residues in the CDR3. In DNA, the CDR3 is TGTGCCAGCAGCCCAACAGGGGCGAGTGAAAAACTGTTTTTT. Translation: CASSPTGASEKLFF.

V and J are TRBV11-3 and TRBJ2-3; D ambiguous. The V end lost 2 bases, the J end lost 2 bases, and 8 bases lay between the germline ends. The CDR3 has 14 residues. Germline V lookup: CDR1 SGHNT, CDR2 YENEEA. Here the CDR3 DNA reads TGTGCCAGCAGCTTATATGGGCCCACAGATACGCAGTATTTT. It codes for CASSLYGPTDTQYF.

This chain joins TRBV6-5 and TRBJ2-7; TRBD2 agrees at 8 bases. The length of the CDR3 is 15 residues. Germline assignment: CDR1 MNHEY and CDR2 SVGAGI. Trimming cost V 5 bases and J 2 bases; bases outside gene matches: 8. CDR3 sequence reads: CASSGRGGLTYEQYF. The CDR3 bases are TGTGCCAGCAGTGGACGCGGGGGGCTCACCTACGAGCAGTACTTC.

This rearrangement joins TRBV19 to TRBJ1-4; 9 bases fit TRBD1. Germline loops: CDR1 LNHDA, CDR2 SQIVND (reference sequence). This CDR3 has 15 amino acids. The V segment lost 5 bases and the J segment 7 bases; nucleotides outside the gene matches: 8. The CDR3 nucleotides read TGTGCCAGTAGTGGGTCCGGGACAGGGTCTGAAAAACTGTTTTTT. It encodes CASSGSGTGSEKLFF.

The chain employs TRBV9 and TRBJ2-5; 11 bases agree with TRBD2. Germline lookup yields CDR1 SGDLS and CDR2 YYNGEE. This CDR3 has 14 amino acids. Losses at the gene ends were 4 bases for V and 1 base for J; bases not matched to a gene: 0. In nucleotides, the CDR3 is TGTGCCAGCAGCACTAGCGGGGGCCAAGAGACCCAGTACTTC. Translated, it gives CASSTSGGQETQYF.

This rearrangement joins TRBV5-4 to TRBJ2-5; TRBD1 or TRBD2 may be the D gene (7 bases each). V was trimmed by 6 bases and J by 4 bases, leaving 19 bases between them. The CDR3 covers 15 residues. Germline V gene lookup returns CDR1 SGHNT and CDR2 YYREEE (reference sequence). The CDR3 spells CASTLSGTDTETQYF. The CDR3 DNA reads as TGTGCCAGCACCCTGAGCGGGACAGATACAGAGACCCAGTACTTC.

By its share, this clone is medium-sized. This rearrangement joins TRBV4-3 to TRBJ1-4, with 7 nucleotides matching TRBD1. With V trimmed by 0 bases and J by 3 bases, 13 bases remained unmatched. The length of the CDR3 is 19 residues. Germline V gives CDR1 LGHNA, CDR2 YSLEER. The CDR3 DNA sequence: TGCGCCAGCAGCCAAGACTCCGACAGGGCCGGGTTGGCTAATGAAAAACTGTTTTTT. Amino acid sequence: CASSQDSDRAGLANEKLFF.

This chain uses TRBV5-1 with TRBJ1-5, with D possibly being TRBD1 (5 bases). The CDR3 runs to 16 residues. V was trimmed by 4 bases and J by 1 base, leaving 15 bases between them. Germline assignment: CDR1 SGHRS and CDR2 YFSETQ. This CDR3 reads CASSPWGGGSNQPQHF. In nucleotides, the CDR3 is TGCGCCAGCAGCCCGTGGGGGGGAGGCAGCAATCAGCCCCAGCATTTT.

This clone was recorded only once. This chain connects TRBV7-9 to TRBJ1-5; a weak D match, TRBD1 (5 bases). There are 14 residues in the CDR3. Germline CDR1 is SEHNR and CDR2 is FQNEAQ (reference sequence). V dropped 5 bases and J dropped 4 bases, with 12 bases sitting between them. The CDR3 nucleotides read TGTGCCAGCAGCCCCGGGGAGGGGAATCAGCCCCAGCATTTT. It is translated as CASSPGEGNQPQHF.